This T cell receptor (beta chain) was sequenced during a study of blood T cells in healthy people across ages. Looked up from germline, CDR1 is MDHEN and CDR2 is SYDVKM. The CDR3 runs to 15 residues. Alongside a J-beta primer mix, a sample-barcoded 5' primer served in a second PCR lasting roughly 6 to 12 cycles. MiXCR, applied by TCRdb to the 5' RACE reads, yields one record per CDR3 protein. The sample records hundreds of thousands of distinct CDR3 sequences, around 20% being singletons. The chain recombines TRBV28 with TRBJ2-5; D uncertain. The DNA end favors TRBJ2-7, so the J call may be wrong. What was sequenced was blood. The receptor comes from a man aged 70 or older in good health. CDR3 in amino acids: CASSDDGLAIYEQYF. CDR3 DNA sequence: TGTGCCAGCAGTGACGACGGTCTTGCTATTTACGAGCAGTACTTC.